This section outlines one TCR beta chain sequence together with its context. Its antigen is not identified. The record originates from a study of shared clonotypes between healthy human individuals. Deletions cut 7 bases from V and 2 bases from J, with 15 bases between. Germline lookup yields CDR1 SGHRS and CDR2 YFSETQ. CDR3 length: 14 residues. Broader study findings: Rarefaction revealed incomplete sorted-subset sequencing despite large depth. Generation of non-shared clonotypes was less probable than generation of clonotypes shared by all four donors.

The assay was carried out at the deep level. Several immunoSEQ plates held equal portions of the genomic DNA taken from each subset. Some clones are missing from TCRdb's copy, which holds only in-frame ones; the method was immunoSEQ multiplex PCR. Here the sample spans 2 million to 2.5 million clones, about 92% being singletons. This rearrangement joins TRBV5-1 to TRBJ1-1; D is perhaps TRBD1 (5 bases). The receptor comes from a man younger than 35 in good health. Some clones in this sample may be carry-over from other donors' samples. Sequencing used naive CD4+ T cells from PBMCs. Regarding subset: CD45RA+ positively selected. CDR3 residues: CASHGGGENTEAFF. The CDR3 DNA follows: TGCGCCAGCCACGGGGGTGGGGAAAACACTGAAGCTTTCTTT.